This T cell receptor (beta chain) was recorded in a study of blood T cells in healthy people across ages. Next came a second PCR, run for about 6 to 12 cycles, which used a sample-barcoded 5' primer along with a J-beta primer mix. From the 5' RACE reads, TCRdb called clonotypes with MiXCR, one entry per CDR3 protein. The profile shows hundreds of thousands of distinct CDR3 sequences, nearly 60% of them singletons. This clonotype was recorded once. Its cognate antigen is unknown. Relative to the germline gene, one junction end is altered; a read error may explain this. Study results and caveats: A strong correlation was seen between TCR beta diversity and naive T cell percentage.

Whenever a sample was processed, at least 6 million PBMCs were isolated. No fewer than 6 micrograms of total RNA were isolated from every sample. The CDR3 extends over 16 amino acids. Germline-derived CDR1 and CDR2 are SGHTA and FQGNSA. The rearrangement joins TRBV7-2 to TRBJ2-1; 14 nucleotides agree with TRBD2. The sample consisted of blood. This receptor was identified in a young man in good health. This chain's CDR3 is CASSRKTSGGANERFF. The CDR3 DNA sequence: TGTGCCAGCAGCCGAAAGACTAGCGGGGGGGCCAATGAGCGGTTCTTC.